These 2 T cell receptor beta chains came from one sample sequenced in a study of glioma-infiltrating T cells. Amplification of TCR alpha and beta CDR3 regions from RNA used iRepertoire nested multiplex PCR. MiXCR, run by TCRdb on the multiplex PCR reads, gives a single entry per CDR3 protein. The sample carries under 200,000 distinct CDR3 sequences, around 40% recorded once. The source material was glioma tissue, nonneoplastic brain tissue, or PBMCs (not recorded which). The origin of the receptors is a human donor with low-grade glioma or glioblastoma, undergoing nonglioma brain surgery, or in good health (not recorded which).

This clonotype was counted between two and nine times. The rearrangement uses TRBV12-3 or TRBV12-4 and TRBJ2-2, with D unclear. The CDR3 sequence is 12 residues long. V lost 3 bases to trimming and J lost 3 bases, with 2 bases between them. The CDR3 spells CASSFYTGELFF. The CDR3 DNA follows: TGTGCCAGCAGTTTCTACACCGGGGAGCTGTTTTTT.

About this clonotype: Since a much larger clone is just one base distant, this may be a read error. The chain couples TRBV6-6 to TRBJ2-7; TRBD1 might be the D (5 bases). CDR1 MNHNY and CDR2 SVGAGI come from the germline V gene (reference sequence). The CDR3 loop spans 15 amino acids. With 0 bases removed from V and 9 bases from J, the gap between germline ends came to 18 bases. The DNA for the CDR3 is TGTGCCAGCAGTTACTCCGTGACAGAGCTACGAGGGCAGTACTTC. Protein sequence: CASSYSVTELRGQYF.